What follows describes a single T cell receptor beta chain. The source of the sample is a study of blood T cell repertoires in COVID-19. Study background: The origin of the acute and convalescent COVID-19 samples was the United States, Italy and Spain. T cells, B-cell-depleted T cells, or PBMCs supplied cDNA or gDNA.

In the authors' workflow: Reference gene primer amplification gave nucleated cell count estimates. Sequencing used immunoSEQ multiplex PCR; TCRdb keeps in-frame clones, though not all of them. V, J and clone size were drawn from that table, and D and trimming were deduced from the DNA. The table records over 85,000 clones, around 87% of them present only once. The CDR3 has 17 amino acids. Unmatched junction bases numbered 10, after V lost 4 bases and J lost 4 bases. CDR1 and CDR2 from the germline V gene are LGHNA and YNFKEQ. Input material: peripheral blood. This receptor was identified in a human donor in a cohort sampled during active COVID-19. The chain is built from TRBV4-2 and TRBJ1-1; TRBD1 matches at 12 bases. CDR3 in amino acids: CASSLAGTGGSGTEAFF. The CDR3 DNA reads TGTGCCAGCAGCCTTGCCGGGACAGGGGGCTCCGGCACTGAAGCTTTCTTT.